A selection of T cell receptor beta chains follows, all from one sample in a study of response to subunit inactivated influenza vaccine. In TCRdb, the RT-PCR reads were re-called with MiXCR into one record per CDR3 protein. Of 800,000 or so distinct CDR3 sequences listed, 21% are singletons. The source was PBMCs from blood, collected 4 to 6 days after vaccination. These receptors were taken from a man aged 50-60 years who received an inactivated influenza vaccine. The CDR3 runs from the conserved cysteine through the conserved F or W. A D gene is named only where the DNA matches it firmly. Only some rows state a clone size, as once, few, many or a class for expanded clones.

d_gene	v_gene	j_gene	abundance	CDR3nt	CDR3aa
-	TRBV29-1	TRBJ2-5	many	TGCAGCGTCAGTTCCGGGGGCGCGGGAGAGACCCAGTACTTC	CSVSSGGAGETQYF
-	TRBV9	TRBJ2-3	-	TGTGCCAGCAGCGTAGAGGGCAGACTTGGCACAGATACGCAGTATTTT	CASSVEGRLGTDTQYF
-	TRBV6-5	TRBJ2-1	few	TGTGCCAGCAGTAACTTAGTGCCCTACAATGAGCAGTTCTTC	CASSNLVPYNEQFF
TRBD2	TRBV5-1	TRBJ2-3	-	TGCGCCAGCAGCTTGGGCACCGGGACTAGCTCATATACGCAGTATTTT	CASSLGTGTSSYTQYF
TRBD1	TRBV11-2	TRBJ2-1	many	TGTGCCAGCAGCTTAGATGCGTCAGGGGGCATAAGCTCCTACAATGAGCAGTTCTTC	CASSLDASGGISSYNEQFF
TRBD1	TRBV10-3	TRBJ2-7	once	TGTGCCATCAGGGATCCGGGACAGGGGACCACCTACGAGCAGTACTTC	CAIRDPGQGTTYEQYF
-	TRBV28	TRBJ2-3	few	TGTGCCAGCACCCTGGATAGTCGGGGAGATACGCAGTATTTT	CASTLDSRGDTQYF
-	TRBV14	TRBJ1-2	-	TGTGCCAGCAGCCAAGCGGCGAACTTGGCCTTCTTC	CASSQAANLAFF
TRBD2	TRBV11-1	TRBJ2-1	few	TGTGCCGGTGAGTTAGCGGGAGGCCCTTCCACCTACAATGAGCAGTTCTTC	CAGELAGGPSTYNEQFF
-	TRBV20-1	TRBJ2-1	many	TGCAGTGCTAGACCGAGGAGCTCCTACAATGAGCAGTTCTTC	CSARPRSSYNEQFF
TRBD1	TRBV4-2	TRBJ1-2	-	TGTGCCAGCAGCCAAGGCGGACAGGGCCTTAACTATGGCTACACCTTC	CASSQGGQGLNYGYTF
-	TRBV7-2	TRBJ2-5	few	TGTGCCAGCAGCTTAGAAGTCCGAGAGACCCAGTACTTC	CASSLEVRETQYF
TRBD2	TRBV24-1	TRBJ2-1	once	TGTGCCACCAGTGATTCCGGGACTAGCGTATCCTACAATGAGCAGTTCTTC	CATSDSGTSVSYNEQFF
TRBD1	TRBV6-5	TRBJ2-1	-	TGTGCCAGCAGTTCTCAGGACAGGAGCTCCTACAATGAGCAGTTCTTC	CASSSQDRSSYNEQFF
-	TRBV5-1	TRBJ2-2	many	TGCGCCAGCATCGGGAACACCGGGGAGCTGTTTTTT	CASIGNTGELFF
-	TRBV7-9	TRBJ2-7	few	TGTGCCAGCAGCAGGACTACCTCCTACGAGCAGTACTTC	CASSRTTSYEQYF
TRBD2	TRBV28	TRBJ2-3	-	TGTGCCAGCAGTTTTGGACTAGCGGGAGTACTAGATACGCAGTATTTT	CASSFGLAGVLDTQYF
-	TRBV15	TRBJ1-1	few	TGTGCCACCAGGGCCGGGGGGCGTATTGGCACTGAAGCTTTCTTT	CATRAGGRIGTEAFF
TRBD2	TRBV7-7	TRBJ2-5	-	TGTGCTAGCAGCTTGGGGACTATTCCAGAGACCCAGTACTTC	CASSLGTIPETQYF
TRBD2	TRBV20-1	TRBJ2-3	-	TGCAGTGCTAGCCCTCCTACTAGCGGGGTCACAGATACGCAGTATTTT	CSASPPTSGVTDTQYF
-	TRBV20-1	TRBJ1-6	few	TGCAGTGCTAGGCCACGGGGAGGCTCCTATAATTCACCCCTCCACTTT	CSARPRGGSYNSPLHF
TRBD2	TRBV7-9	TRBJ2-3	many	TGTGCCAGCAGCGACGCCGGGACTAGCGGGAGAGCTACGCAGTATTTT	CASSDAGTSGRATQYF
-	TRBV4-2	TRBJ2-3	-	TGTGCCAGCAGCCAAAGTGGCGGAATTAGCACAGATACGCAGTATTTT	CASSQSGGISTDTQYF
TRBD1	TRBV6-1	TRBJ1-5	once	TGTGCCAGCAGTGGCCAAACGGGACAGAGCAATCAGCCCCAGCATTTT	CASSGQTGQSNQPQHF